This is a list of T cell receptor beta chains from one sample in a study of T cell repertoires in cytomegalovirus infection. Each CDR3 protein gets one entry after TCRdb re-called the reads with MiXCR. The profile covers about 740,000 distinct CDR3 sequences, with 35% appearing a single time and 2.5% to 3% taken by the ten largest. The sequenced sample was PBMCs. These receptors were collected from a human donor in good health (CMV status not recorded). Some clones in this sample may be carry-over from other donors' samples. Both conserved end residues are part of each CDR3. Each record gives: CDR3 length, V gene, clone size, D gene, J gene, CDR3 DNA, CDR3 protein. A D gene is named only where the DNA matches it firmly. Clone size is shown for a subset of rows, as once, few, many or a class of expanded clone.

length: 14; V: TRBV20-1; size: .; D: .; J: TRBJ1-2; DNA: TGCAGTGCTAGCAGCCGTCACCTTAACTATGGCTACACCTTC; CDR3: CSASSRHLNYGYTF
length: 13; V: TRBV20-1; size: .; D: .; J: TRBJ2-1; DNA: TGCAGTGTCATGAACCTCGGGCTCAATGAGCAGTTCTTC; CDR3: CSVMNLGLNEQFF
length: 12; V: TRBV19; size: .; D: .; J: TRBJ1-4; DNA: TGTGCCAGTAGAAACAGGGATATCGGACTGTTTTTT; CDR3: CASRNRDIGLFF
length: 15; V: TRBV27; size: .; D: TRBD2; J: TRBJ2-1; DNA: TGTGCCGCCCGAGTCCTAGCGGGCTCCTACAATGAGCAGTTCTTC; CDR3: CAARVLAGSYNEQFF
length: 14; V: TRBV19; size: .; D: .; J: TRBJ1-4; DNA: TGTGCCAGTAGTCTGCTGCAGGGTTTCGAAAAACTGTTTTTT; CDR3: CASSLLQGFEKLFF
length: 16; V: TRBV25-1; size: few; D: .; J: TRBJ1-1; DNA: TGTGCCAGCAGTGATAGGCGCTTGGGCACCAACACTGAAGCTTTCTTT; CDR3: CASSDRRLGTNTEAFF
length: 15; V: TRBV7-8; size: few; D: .; J: TRBJ2-7; DNA: TGTGCCAGCAGCTTGGGGGGACAGAATTCCTACGAGCAGTACTTC; CDR3: CASSLGGQNSYEQYF
length: 16; V: TRBV7-6; size: .; D: TRBD2; J: TRBJ2-3; DNA: TGTGCCAGCAGCTTAGAGGTAGCGGGTGTCACAGATACGCAGTATTTT; CDR3: CASSLEVAGVTDTQYF
length: 17; V: TRBV12-3/TRBV12-4; size: few; D: TRBD2; J: TRBJ2-1; DNA: TGTGCCAGCAGTCTTGGGACTAGCGGGATAGGCTACAATGAGCAGTTCTTC; CDR3: CASSLGTSGIGYNEQFF
length: 16; V: TRBV2; size: .; D: .; J: TRBJ2-5; DNA: TGTGCCAGCAGATCACCGACAGGGAGGGTGGTCGAGACCCAGTACTTC; CDR3: CASRSPTGRVVETQYF
length: 15; V: TRBV19; size: .; D: .; J: TRBJ2-1; DNA: TGTGCCAGTTCTCCTACTAGCAGTTACTACAATGAGCAGTTCTTC; CDR3: CASSPTSSYYNEQFF
length: 14; V: TRBV28; size: .; D: .; J: TRBJ2-7; DNA: TGTGCCAGCAGTCTGCCGGGTCCTTACTACGAGCAGTACTTC; CDR3: CASSLPGPYYEQYF
length: 16; V: TRBV28; size: many; D: TRBD2; J: TRBJ2-2; DNA: TGTGCCAGCAGTACCTTAGCGGGAGGAAAGACCGGGGAGCTGTTTTTT; CDR3: CASSTLAGGKTGELFF
length: 16; V: TRBV19; size: few; D: TRBD1; J: TRBJ2-7; DNA: TGTGCCAGTAGTGCAGAATCAGGGGGCTACTCCTACGAGCAGTACTTC; CDR3: CASSAESGGYSYEQYF
length: 19; V: TRBV11-1; size: few; D: TRBD2; J: TRBJ2-7; DNA: TGTGCCAGCAGCTTCGGTTTTCAAGCGGGGGGCTCCCAGTCCTACGAGCAGTACTTC; CDR3: CASSFGFQAGGSQSYEQYF
length: 14; V: TRBV6-6; size: few; D: TRBD1; J: TRBJ2-7; DNA: TGTGCCAGCAGCCAAACAGGGGGTGCCAACGAGCAGTACTTC; CDR3: CASSQTGGANEQYF
length: 15; V: TRBV15; size: .; D: .; J: TRBJ2-3; DNA: TGTGCCACCAGCAGAGATTCGCCTCGGGTAGATACGCAGTATTTT; CDR3: CATSRDSPRVDTQYF
length: 14; V: TRBV11-1; size: few; D: TRBD1; J: TRBJ1-2; DNA: TGTGCCAGCAGCTTACAGGGGGCTGACGATGGCTACACCTTC; CDR3: CASSLQGADDGYTF
length: 16; V: TRBV15; size: .; D: TRBD1; J: TRBJ2-7; DNA: TGTGCCACCAGCAGGGGTATCGCCGACAGGGGCTACGAGCAGTACTTC; CDR3: CATSRGIADRGYEQYF
length: 15; V: TRBV7-9; size: many; D: .; J: TRBJ2-7; DNA: TGTGCCAGCAGCCCACCGGGACTCTCAGACCACGAGCAGTACTTC; CDR3: CASSPPGLSDHEQYF
length: 16; V: TRBV9; size: .; D: .; J: TRBJ1-2; DNA: TGTGCCAGCAGCCGCCGGGACACGGCTTCATCTTATGGCTACACCTTC; CDR3: CASSRRDTASSYGYTF
length: 14; V: TRBV28; size: few; D: .; J: TRBJ2-1; DNA: TGTGCCAGCAGTCCCGGGGGAGTGTACAATGAGCAGTTCTTC; CDR3: CASSPGGVYNEQFF
length: 18; V: TRBV7-9; size: few; D: .; J: TRBJ2-7; DNA: TGTGCCAGCAGCTTAGTGGGACGCGGGGGACAGAGATCCTACGAGCAGTACTTC; CDR3: CASSLVGRGGQRSYEQYF
length: 15; V: TRBV5-1; size: few; D: TRBD2; J: TRBJ2-1; DNA: TGCGCCAGCAGCTTAAGCGGGAGTGGGATATATGAGCAGTTCTTC; CDR3: CASSLSGSGIYEQFF
length: 13; V: TRBV6-6; size: few; D: .; J: TRBJ2-5; DNA: TGTGCCAGCAGTTACTCGAAGGGGGAGACCCAGTACTTC; CDR3: CASSYSKGETQYF
length: 20; V: TRBV5-1; size: .; D: TRBD2; J: TRBJ2-1; DNA: TGCGCCAGCAGCCCTCAGGGGACGACTAGCGGGGGCAGCTCCTACAATGAGCAGTTCTTC; CDR3: CASSPQGTTSGGSSYNEQFF
length: 12; V: TRBV15; size: .; D: .; J: TRBJ2-5; DNA: TGTGCCACCCCGAGTATTCAAGAGACCCAGTACTTC; CDR3: CATPSIQETQYF
length: 16; V: TRBV7-2; size: .; D: .; J: TRBJ2-7; DNA: TGTGCCAGCAGCTTAGTTTCAGTCCAGGCCCTTTACGAGCAGTACTTC; CDR3: CASSLVSVQALYEQYF
length: 12; V: TRBV28; size: .; D: .; J: TRBJ1-1; DNA: TGTGCCAGCAGGCTAGGGTGGACTGAAGCTTTCTTT; CDR3: CASRLGWTEAFF
length: 15; V: TRBV20-1; size: .; D: .; J: TRBJ2-1; DNA: TGCAGTGCTATGGGACTTCAACTTGGTTACAATGAGCAGTTCTTC; CDR3: CSAMGLQLGYNEQFF
length: 19; V: TRBV7-9; size: .; D: TRBD1; J: TRBJ2-5; DNA: TGTGCCAGCAGCTTAGCCTGGTCCCCGCAACAGGGGAACGGAGAGACCCAGTACTTC; CDR3: CASSLAWSPQQGNGETQYF
length: 19; V: TRBV7-4; size: .; D: TRBD2; J: TRBJ2-7; DNA: TGTGCCAGCAGCACGAACACAAAACTAGCGGGAGTCACCTCCTACAAGCAGTACTTC; CDR3: CASSTNTKLAGVTSYKQYF
length: 15; V: TRBV6-1; size: .; D: .; J: TRBJ2-7; DNA: TGTGCCAGCAGTGTAACTCTCCAGCGCCCCTACGAGCAGTACTTC; CDR3: CASSVTLQRPYEQYF
length: 15; V: TRBV2; size: once; D: .; J: TRBJ1-5; DNA: TGTGCCAGCAGTGAAGAACAGGGCGTTCATAGGCCCCAGCATTTT; CDR3: CASSEEQGVHRPQHF
length: 14; V: TRBV7-8; size: many; D: TRBD2; J: TRBJ2-7; DNA: TGTGCCAGCAGAGTGAGAGCGGGAGTGGAAGAGCAGTACTTC; CDR3: CASRVRAGVEEQYF
length: 14; V: TRBV6-1; size: .; D: TRBD1; J: TRBJ2-3; DNA: TGTGCCAGCAGCCGGGACAGGGTGTCAGATACGCAGTATTTT; CDR3: CASSRDRVSDTQYF
length: 15; V: TRBV28; size: .; D: .; J: TRBJ1-3; DNA: TGTGCCAGCAGACCTAATTCGCCCTCTGGAAACACCATATATTTT; CDR3: CASRPNSPSGNTIYF
length: 15; V: TRBV19; size: few; D: TRBD1; J: TRBJ1-5; DNA: TGTGCCAGTACCAGGGACAGGGGGGGCAATCAGCCCCAGCATTTT; CDR3: CASTRDRGGNQPQHF
length: 14; V: TRBV7-2; size: .; D: .; J: TRBJ2-5; DNA: TGTGCCAGCAGCTTAACAGGAGGCCCAGAGACCCAGTACTTC; CDR3: CASSLTGGPETQYF
length: 13; V: TRBV4-1; size: .; D: .; J: TRBJ1-4; DNA: TGCGCCAGCAGCCAAGCCCCTAATGAAAAACTGTTTTTT; CDR3: CASSQAPNEKLFF
length: 15; V: TRBV10-3; size: few; D: .; J: TRBJ2-5; DNA: TGTGCCATCAGTGATAGAGGCAGGCAGGGAGAGACCCAGTACTTC; CDR3: CAISDRGRQGETQYF
length: 12; V: TRBV6-6; size: few; D: .; J: TRBJ2-5; DNA: TGTGCCACCAGCCAAGGGGGAGAGACCCAGTACTTC; CDR3: CATSQGGETQYF
length: 16; V: TRBV15; size: .; D: TRBD2; J: TRBJ2-3; DNA: TGTGCCACCAGCAGAGAGGGGGGACTAAGCACAGATACGCAGTATTTT; CDR3: CATSREGGLSTDTQYF
length: 14; V: TRBV7-2; size: many; D: .; J: TRBJ1-1; DNA: TGTGCCAGCAGCTTAAAGGCGGGGGGCACTGAAGCTTTCTTT; CDR3: CASSLKAGGTEAFF
length: 14; V: TRBV7-8; size: many; D: .; J: TRBJ1-4; DNA: TGTGCCAGCTCACCCGACCGAAGCCTTGAAAAACTGTTTTTT; CDR3: CASSPDRSLEKLFF
length: 16; V: TRBV7-9; size: few; D: .; J: TRBJ2-7; DNA: TGTGCCAGCAGCCTGTTTCCTCCACAGGGCTCCTACGAGCAGTACTTC; CDR3: CASSLFPPQGSYEQYF
length: 14; V: TRBV5-8; size: few; D: .; J: TRBJ2-7; DNA: TGTGCCAGCAGCTTGGCTCCGGTCACCTACGAGCAGTACTTC; CDR3: CASSLAPVTYEQYF
length: 16; V: TRBV28; size: .; D: .; J: TRBJ1-1; DNA: TGTGCCAGCAGTTTATTTAACCCCCCAGAGAACACTGAAGCTTTCTTT; CDR3: CASSLFNPPENTEAFF
length: 17; V: TRBV7-9; size: once; D: .; J: TRBJ1-2; DNA: TGTGCCAGCAGCTTAGATATAGGGGGAAGGCGACACTATGGCTACACCTTC; CDR3: CASSLDIGGRRHYGYTF
length: 15; V: TRBV24-1; size: few; D: TRBD1; J: TRBJ2-3; DNA: TGTGCCACCAGCGGACAGGATTTGGGCACAGATACGCAGTATTTT; CDR3: CATSGQDLGTDTQYF
length: 17; V: TRBV6-1; size: .; D: .; J: TRBJ1-3; DNA: TGTGCCAGCAGTGAATGGGCTTCCAGGGGCTCTGGAAACACCATATATTTT; CDR3: CASSEWASRGSGNTIYF
length: 16; V: TRBV7-9; size: few; D: .; J: TRBJ2-3; DNA: TGTGCCAGCAGCTTTTCCAGGGCCTCGAGCACAGATACGCAGTATTTT; CDR3: CASSFSRASSTDTQYF
length: 15; V: TRBV20-1; size: .; D: .; J: TRBJ2-5; DNA: TGCAGTGCTAGAGATCCGAAGACAGGCCAAGAGACCCAGTACTTC; CDR3: CSARDPKTGQETQYF